The sequence of this T cell receptor (beta chain) was determined in a study of blood T cell repertoires in COVID-19. The CDR3 runs to 14 residues. CDR1 and CDR2 (germline): LGHNA, YNFKEQ. With 1 base removed from V and 3 bases from J, the gap between germline ends came to 9 bases. The authors' processing: Nucleated cell number was recorded as an estimate derived from reference gene primer amplification. Repertoires were generated with immunoSEQ multiplex PCR, while TCRdb's copy carries only in-frame clones and drops some. V and J calls and clone size are as listed in that table; D and trimming were resolved from the DNA. The table includes about 65,000 clones, roughly 84% detected once.

This clonotype was sampled from a man aged 50-60 years with COVID-19, enrolled during active disease. The sequenced material came from peripheral blood. The chain couples TRBV4-2 to TRBJ1-2, with D uncertain. In nucleotides, the CDR3 is TGTGCCAGCAGCCAAGTTCTAGGAGACTATGGCTACACCTTC. It codes for CASSQVLGDYGYTF.